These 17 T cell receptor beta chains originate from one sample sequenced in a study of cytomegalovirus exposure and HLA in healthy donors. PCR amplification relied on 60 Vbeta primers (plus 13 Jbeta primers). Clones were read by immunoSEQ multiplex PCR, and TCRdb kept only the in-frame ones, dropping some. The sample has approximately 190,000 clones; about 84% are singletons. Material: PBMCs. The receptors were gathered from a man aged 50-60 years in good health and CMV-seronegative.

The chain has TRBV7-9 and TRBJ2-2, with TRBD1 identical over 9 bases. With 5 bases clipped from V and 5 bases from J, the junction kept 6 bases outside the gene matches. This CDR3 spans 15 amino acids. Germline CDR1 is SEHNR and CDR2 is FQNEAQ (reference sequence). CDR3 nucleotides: TGTGCCAGCAGCCCGGACAGGGGAGGGACCGGGGAGCTGTTTTTT. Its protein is CASSPDRGGTGELFF.

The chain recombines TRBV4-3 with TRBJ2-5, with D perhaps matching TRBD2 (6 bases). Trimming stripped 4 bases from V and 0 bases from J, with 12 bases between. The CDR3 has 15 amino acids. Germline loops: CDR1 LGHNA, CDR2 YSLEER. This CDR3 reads CASSRGTLYQETQYF. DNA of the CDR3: TGCGCCAGCAGCCGCGGGACCCTGTACCAAGAGACCCAGTACTTC.

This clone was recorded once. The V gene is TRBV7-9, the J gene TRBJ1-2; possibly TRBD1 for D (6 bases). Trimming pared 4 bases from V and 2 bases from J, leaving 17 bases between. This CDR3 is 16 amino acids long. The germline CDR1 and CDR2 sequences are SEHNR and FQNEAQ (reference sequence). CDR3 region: CASSSPEGGANYGYTF. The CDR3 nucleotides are TGTGCCAGCAGCTCCCCCGAGGGGGGGGCAAACTATGGCTACACCTTC.

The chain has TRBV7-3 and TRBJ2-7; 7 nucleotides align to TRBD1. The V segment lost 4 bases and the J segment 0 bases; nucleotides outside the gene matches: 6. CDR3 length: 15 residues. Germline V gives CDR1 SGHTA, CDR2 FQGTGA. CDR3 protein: CASSSSGGPSYEQYF. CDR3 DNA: TGTGCCAGCAGCTCTTCAGGGGGACCCTCCTACGAGCAGTACTTC. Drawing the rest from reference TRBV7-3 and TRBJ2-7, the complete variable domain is GAGVSQTPSNKVTEKGKYVELRCDPISGHTALYWYRQSLGQGPEFLIYFQGTGAADDSGLPNDRFFAVRPEGSVSTLKIQRTERGDSAVYLCASSSSGGPSYEQYFGPGTRLTVT.

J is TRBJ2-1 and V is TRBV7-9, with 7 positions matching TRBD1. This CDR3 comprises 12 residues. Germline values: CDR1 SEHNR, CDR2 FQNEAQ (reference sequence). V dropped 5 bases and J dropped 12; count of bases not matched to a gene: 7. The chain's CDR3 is CASSADRAGQFF. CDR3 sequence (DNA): TGTGCCAGCAGCGCAGACAGGGCCGGGCAGTTCTTC.

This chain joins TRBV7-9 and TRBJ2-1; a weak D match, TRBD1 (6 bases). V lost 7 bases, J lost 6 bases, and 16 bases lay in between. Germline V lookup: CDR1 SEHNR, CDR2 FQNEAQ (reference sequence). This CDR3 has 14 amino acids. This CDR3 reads CASTPMRGGNEQFF. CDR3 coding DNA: TGTGCCAGCACTCCGATGCGAGGGGGCAATGAGCAGTTCTTC. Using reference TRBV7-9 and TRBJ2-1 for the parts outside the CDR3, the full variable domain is DTGVSQNPRHKITKRGQNVTFRCDPISEHNRLYWYRQTLGQGPEFLTYFQNEAQLEKSRLLSDRFSAERPKGSFSTLEIQRTEQGDSAMYLCASTPMRGGNEQFFGPGTRLTVL.

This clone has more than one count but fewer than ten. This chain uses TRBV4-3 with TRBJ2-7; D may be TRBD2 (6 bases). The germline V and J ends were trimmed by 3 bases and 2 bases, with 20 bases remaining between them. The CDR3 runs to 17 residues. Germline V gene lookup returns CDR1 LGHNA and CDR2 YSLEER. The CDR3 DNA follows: TGCGCCAGCAGCCAGATGGGGGGACTTCTCAAGACCTACGAGCAGTACTTC. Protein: CASSQMGGLLKTYEQYF.

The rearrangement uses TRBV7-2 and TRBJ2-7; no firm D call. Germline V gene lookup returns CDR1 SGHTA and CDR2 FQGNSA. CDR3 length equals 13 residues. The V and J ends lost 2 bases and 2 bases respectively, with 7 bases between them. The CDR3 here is CASSLIQTYEQYF. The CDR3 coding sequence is TGTGCCAGCAGCTTAATCCAAACCTACGAGCAGTACTTC.

This chain's CDR3 is CASSLQPGEDYEQYF. Written as DNA, the CDR3 is TGTGCCAGCAGCTTACAACCGGGGGAAGATTACGAGCAGTACTTC. The rearrangement joins TRBV7-2 to TRBJ2-7, with TRBD2 as a possible D gene (6 bases). This CDR3 comprises 15 residues. V was trimmed by 2 bases and J by 4 bases, leaving 15 bases between them. Looked up from germline, CDR1 is SGHTA and CDR2 is FQGNSA.

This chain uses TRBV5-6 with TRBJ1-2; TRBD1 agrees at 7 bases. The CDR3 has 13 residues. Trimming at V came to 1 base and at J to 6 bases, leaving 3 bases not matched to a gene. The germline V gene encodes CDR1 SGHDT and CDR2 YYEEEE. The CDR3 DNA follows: TGTGCCAGCAGCTTGAGACAGGGCGATGGCTACACCTTC. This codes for CASSLRQGDGYTF.

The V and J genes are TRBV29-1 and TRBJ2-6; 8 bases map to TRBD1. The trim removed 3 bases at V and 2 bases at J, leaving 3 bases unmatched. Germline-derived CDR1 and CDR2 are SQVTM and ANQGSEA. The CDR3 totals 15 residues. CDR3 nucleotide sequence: TGCAGCGTTGAGGACAGGGAAGCTGGGGCCAACGTCCTGACTTTC. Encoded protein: CSVEDREAGANVLTF.

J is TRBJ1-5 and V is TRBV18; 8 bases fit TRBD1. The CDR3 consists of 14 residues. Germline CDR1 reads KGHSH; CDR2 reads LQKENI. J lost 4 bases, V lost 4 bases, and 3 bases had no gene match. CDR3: CASSLDRGNQPQHF. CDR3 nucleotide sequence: TGTGCCAGCTCACTCGACAGGGGTAATCAGCCCCAGCATTTT.

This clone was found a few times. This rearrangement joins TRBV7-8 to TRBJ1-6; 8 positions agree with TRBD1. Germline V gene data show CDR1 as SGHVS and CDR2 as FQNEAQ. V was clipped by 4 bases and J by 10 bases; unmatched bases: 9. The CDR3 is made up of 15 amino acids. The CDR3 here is CASSSRTGIYSPLHF. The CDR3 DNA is TGTGCCAGCAGCTCCAGGACAGGGATTTACTCACCCCTCCACTTT.

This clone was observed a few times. CDR3 protein: CSVAPRQRGNQPQHF. CDR3 DNA: TGCAGCGTTGCACCGCGTCAACGGGGCAATCAGCCCCAGCATTTT. The rearrangement links TRBV29-1 to TRBJ1-5; D remains unclear. Germline V gives CDR1 SQVTM, CDR2 ANQGSEA. Trimming removed 4 bases from V and 2 bases from J, with 15 bases in between. This CDR3 comprises 15 residues.

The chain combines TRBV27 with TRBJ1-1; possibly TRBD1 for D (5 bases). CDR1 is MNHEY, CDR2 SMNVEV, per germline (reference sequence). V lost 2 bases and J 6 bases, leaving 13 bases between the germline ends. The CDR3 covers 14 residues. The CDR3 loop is CASSLIGRGPEAFF. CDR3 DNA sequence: TGTGCCAGCAGTTTAATAGGTAGGGGCCCTGAAGCTTTCTTT.

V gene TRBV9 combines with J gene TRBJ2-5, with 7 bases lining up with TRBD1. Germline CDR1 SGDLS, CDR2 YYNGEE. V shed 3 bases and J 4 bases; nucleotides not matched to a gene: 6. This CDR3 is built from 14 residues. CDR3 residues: CASSATGARETQYF. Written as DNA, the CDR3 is TGTGCCAGCAGCGCAACAGGGGCCCGAGAGACCCAGTACTTC. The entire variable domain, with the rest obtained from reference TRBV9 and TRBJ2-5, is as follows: DSGVTQTPKHLITATGQRVTLRCSPRSGDLSVYWYQQSLDQGLQFLIQYYNGEERAKGNILERFSAQQFPDLHSELNLSSLELGDSALYFCASSATGARETQYFGPGTRLLVL.

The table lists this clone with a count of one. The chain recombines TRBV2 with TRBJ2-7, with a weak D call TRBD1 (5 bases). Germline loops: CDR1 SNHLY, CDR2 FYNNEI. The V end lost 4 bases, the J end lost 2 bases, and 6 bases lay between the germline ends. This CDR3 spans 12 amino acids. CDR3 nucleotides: TGTGCCAGCAGTGTACAGGCCTACGAGCAGTACTTC. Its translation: CASSVQAYEQYF. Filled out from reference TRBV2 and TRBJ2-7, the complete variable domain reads EPEVTQTPSHQVTQMGQEVILRCVPISNHLYFYWYRQILGQKVEFLVSFYNNEISEKSEIFDDQFSVERPDGSNFTLKIRSTKLEDSAMYFCASSVQAYEQYFGPGTRLTVT.